Below are 22 T cell receptor beta chains sequenced from a single sample in a study of human T cells and chemical hapten exposure. TCRdb reanalysed the RACE reads using MiXCR and keeps one entry per CDR3 protein. The data contain 35,000 to 55,000 distinct CDR3 sequences, 3% to 4.5% of them singletons. Time point here: healthy volunteer bleed at 6 weeks. Unfractionated whole blood yielded the extracted total RNA. Sequencing input: whole blood. The receptors were gathered from a human donor in good health. Some clones in this sample may be carry-over from other donors' samples.

This clonotype appeared many times. The chain carries TRBV20-1 and TRBJ2-3, with TRBD1 matching 7 bases. The CDR3 length is 15 residues. With V trimmed by 0 bases and J by 4 bases, 7 bases remained unmatched. Germline V lookup: CDR1 DFQATT, CDR2 SNEGSKA (reference sequence). The CDR3 DNA reads TGCAGTGCTAGAGACTGGCAGGGGGATCCAGATACGCAGTATTTT. Translation: CSARDWQGDPDTQYF.

This clonotype was counted ten times or more. The gene calls are TRBV10-3 and TRBJ2-5; 8 bases match TRBD2. Trimming removed 5 bases from V and 5 bases from J; junction bases left unmatched: 10. The germline V gene encodes CDR1 ENHRY and CDR2 SYGVKD. There are 15 residues in the CDR3. The CDR3 DNA reads as TGTGCCATCAGTCCCGGGACTAGTGGCCGGGAGACCCAGTACTTC. Protein: CAISPGTSGRETQYF.

This clonotype was counted a few times. The V gene is TRBV25-1, the J gene TRBJ2-2; no clear D gene. Trimming pared 6 bases from V and 0 bases from J, leaving 5 bases between. Germline CDR1 reads MGHDK; CDR2 reads SYGVNS. This CDR3 contains 13 residues. The DNA of the CDR3 is TGTGCCAGCAGCGTTACGAACACCGGGGAGCTGTTTTTT. It encodes CASSVTNTGELFF.

This clonotype was seen more than once but under ten times. V usage is TRBV6-6 and J usage is TRBJ1-1; D gene unclear. Trimming removed 3 bases at V and 3 bases at J, with 5 bases between. The CDR3 is 12 residues long. Germline values: CDR1 MNHNY, CDR2 SVGAGI (reference sequence). The DNA for the CDR3 is TGTGCCAGCAGTTATGGGCACACTGAAGCTTTCTTT. Encoded protein: CASSYGHTEAFF.

This clonotype was seen at least ten times. The gene calls are TRBV11-3 and TRBJ2-6; D ambiguous. In germline, CDR1 is SGHNT, CDR2 YENEEA. This CDR3 region has 15 residues. Deletions cut 0 bases from V and 2 bases from J, with 5 bases between. For the CDR3, the DNA is TGTGCCAGCAGCTTAGAAGGGACTGGGGCCAACGTCCTGACTTTC. Protein: CASSLEGTGANVLTF.

This clonotype was recorded at least ten times. CDR3 in amino acids: CASSLSSYNEQFF. The DNA of the CDR3 is TGTGCCAGCAGTTTATCCTCCTACAATGAGCAGTTCTTC. The chain couples TRBV12-3 or TRBV12-4 to TRBJ2-1, with D unclear. V dropped 2 bases and J dropped 0 bases, with 2 bases sitting between them. There are 13 residues in the CDR3.

This clonotype was detected ten times or more. The rearrangement joins TRBV4-1 to TRBJ2-6; D not resolved. Deletions cut 5 bases from V and 0 bases from J, with 8 bases between. Germline V gene lookup returns CDR1 MGHRA and CDR2 YSYEKL. The CDR3 is 15 amino acids. As DNA, the CDR3 is TGCGCCAGCAGCGATGAAAGCTCTGGGGCCAACGTCCTGACTTTC. Amino acids: CASSDESSGANVLTF.

This clonotype was seen more than once but under ten times. CDR3 sequence (DNA): TGTGCCAGCAGTTCCTATTACGAGCAGTACTTC. Its protein is CASSSYYEQYF. The J gene is TRBJ2-7, the V gene TRBV28; D call uncertain. Germline V gene sequence: CDR1 MDHEN, CDR2 SYDVKM. V was cut by 4 bases and J by 4 bases, with 5 bases left in between. This CDR3 spans 11 amino acids.

The sample holds many counts of this clonotype. The J gene is TRBJ2-7, the V gene TRBV6-5; 11 bases are shared with TRBD1. The CDR3 totals 14 residues. CDR1 is MNHEY, CDR2 SVGAGI, per germline. After removal of 2 bases from V and 9 bases from J, the junction contained 6 bases not matched to a gene. CDR3: CASSYGDRGSGQYF. The CDR3 nucleotides read TGTGCCAGCAGTTACGGGGACAGGGGGTCTGGGCAGTACTTC.

This clonotype was seen ten or more times. The chain combines TRBV9 with TRBJ2-7; TRBD1 matches 7 bases. Germline V gene sequence: CDR1 SGDLS, CDR2 YYNGEE. Losses at the gene ends were 4 bases for V and 6 bases for J; bases not matched to a gene: 4. The CDR3 loop spans 12 amino acids. The CDR3 nucleotides are TGTGCCAGCAGCTTGACAGGGCGCGAGCAGTACTTC. It translates to CASSLTGREQYF.

This clonotype occurred a few times. V is TRBV20-1 and J is TRBJ1-6; D is possibly TRBD1 (5 bases). This CDR3 is built from 13 residues. From germline, CDR1 is DFQATT and CDR2 SNEGSKA (reference sequence). The V and J ends lost 0 bases and 7 bases respectively, with 7 bases between them. The chain's CDR3 is CSARETANSPLHF. The CDR3, as DNA: TGCAGTGCTAGAGAGACAGCGAATTCACCCCTCCACTTT.

Many counts were recorded for this clonotype. V is TRBV29-1 and J is TRBJ2-7, with D perhaps TRBD1 (6 bases). The CDR3 length is 15 residues. V was shortened by 4 bases and J by 6 bases, with 22 bases between the two germline ends. CDR1 is SQVTM and CDR2 is ANQGSEA in the germline V gene. CDR3 residues: CSVGAGQHDYGEQYF. The DNA of the CDR3 is TGCAGCGTTGGAGCAGGACAGCACGACTATGGCGAGCAGTACTTC.

This clonotype was counted many times. The rearrangement joins TRBV28 to TRBJ1-6; 8 bases map to TRBD1. Germline V lookup: CDR1 MDHEN, CDR2 SYDVKM. V lost 4 bases to trimming and J lost 6 bases; unmatched junction nucleotides: 11. This CDR3 has 17 residues. CDR3 nucleotides: TGTGCCAGCAGTTCCCCCGGTGACAGGGGTGGTAATTCACCCCTCCACTTT. It specifies CASSSPGDRGGNSPLHF.

This clonotype has just a few counts. The genes are TRBV2 and TRBJ1-1; D unresolved. The V gene's germline CDR1 is SNHLY and CDR2 FYNNEI. The CDR3 has 13 residues. Trimming removed 5 bases from V and 10 bases from J, with 17 bases in between. The CDR3 DNA is TGTGCCAGCAGTCGGAGCCTATCAGTCCGAGCTTTCTTT. Translation gives CASSRSLSVRAFF.

This clonotype appeared many times. The chain employs TRBV5-1 and TRBJ1-1; no definite D call. This CDR3 spans 15 amino acids. V was shortened by 0 bases and J by 0 bases, with 9 bases between the two germline ends. The germline CDR1 and CDR2 sequences are SGHRS and YFSETQ. The CDR3 protein is CASSLVPGLNTEAFF. For the CDR3, the DNA is TGCGCCAGCAGCTTGGTCCCGGGGTTGAACACTGAAGCTTTCTTT.

This clonotype was counted ten times or more. The genes are TRBV20-1 and TRBJ2-3; possible D gene TRBD1, 6 bases. V lost 4 bases, J lost 0 bases, and 11 bases lay in between. There are 14 residues in the CDR3. CDR1 is DFQATT, CDR2 SNEGSKA, per germline (reference sequence). DNA of the CDR3: TGCAGTGCTACTAGCAGGGGAAGCACAGATACGCAGTATTTT. Amino acids: CSATSRGSTDTQYF.

This clonotype appeared many times. The chain recombines TRBV20-1 with TRBJ2-3; tentatively, D is TRBD1 (6 bases). The V gene lost 2 bases and the J gene lost 0 bases, with 9 bases spanning the gap. CDR1 is DFQATT and CDR2 is SNEGSKA in the germline V gene (reference sequence). This CDR3 is built from 14 residues. The CDR3 loop is CSARIQGSTDTQYF. The CDR3 region has the DNA TGCAGTGCTAGAATTCAGGGGAGCACAGATACGCAGTATTTT.

This clonotype was observed many times. This chain uses TRBV6-5 with TRBJ2-7, with 8 bases aligning to TRBD1. V was pared by 6 bases and J by 6 bases, with 10 bases of the junction left unmatched. CDR3 size: 14 residues. Germline values: CDR1 MNHEY, CDR2 SVGAGI. CDR3 nucleotides: TGTGCCAGCAGCTCCGGGACAGGAGGTGGCGAGCAGTACTTC. This codes for CASSSGTGGGEQYF.

This clonotype was observed many times. J is TRBJ2-6 and V is TRBV27; D is ambiguous. There are 17 residues in the CDR3. Germline CDR1 is MNHEY and CDR2 is SMNVEV (reference sequence). Trimming left V 7 bases short and J 4 bases short, with 20 bases between. CDR3 coding DNA: TGTGCCAGCACGTACCTGACGCAATCCGCCGGGGCCAACGTCCTGACTTTC. Amino acid sequence: CASTYLTQSAGANVLTF.

This clonotype was detected many times. The genes are TRBV7-8 and TRBJ2-1, with TRBD2 matching 13 bases. Looked up from germline, CDR1 is SGHVS and CDR2 is FQNEAQ. The CDR3 loop spans 16 amino acids. The junction had 4 bases not matched to a gene; V was cut back by 2 bases and J by 6 bases. As DNA, the CDR3 is TGTGCCAGCAGCTTAAGAGGGACTAGCGGGGCCAATGAGCAGTTCTTC. Protein sequence: CASSLRGTSGANEQFF.

This clonotype was seen a few times. This chain connects TRBV30 to TRBJ2-7; tentative D call: TRBD1 (6 bases). V lost 0 bases to trimming and J lost 6 bases, with 6 bases between them. Per the germline V gene, CDR1 is GTSNPN and CDR2 is SVGIG (reference sequence). CDR3 length: 11 residues. The CDR3 DNA follows: TGTGCCTGGAGTGTAGGGGGCGAGCAGTACTTC. Translation: CAWSVGGEQYF.

This clonotype was seen repeatedly, ten times or more. The rearrangement uses TRBV12-3 or TRBV12-4 and TRBJ1-5, with 9 bases fitting TRBD1. The CDR3 is 12 residues long. J gave up 4 bases and V 8 bases, and 0 bases lay outside the gene matches. The CDR3 DNA reads TGTGCCAGCGGGACAGGGAATCAGCCCCAGCATTTT. Protein product: CASGTGNQPQHF.